A selection of T cell receptor beta chains follows, all from one sample in a study of CD8 T cells in Susac syndrome. Each CDR3 protein gets one entry after TCRdb re-called the immunoSEQ multiplex PCR reads with MiXCR. The sample consists of about 300,000 distinct CDR3 sequences, 75% to 90% of them appearing once. Sequencing was carried out using CD8+ T cells from PBMCs. The receptor source for this set is a human donor with multiple sclerosis. Both conserved end residues are part of each CDR3. A D gene is named only where the DNA matches it firmly. Where a row states a size, it is once, few, many or the class of an expanded clone; other rows omit it.

v_call	cdr3_length	clone_size	j_call	d_call	cdr3_aa	cdr3_nt
TRBV29-1	11	few	TRBJ1-1	NA	CSVLTNTEAFF	TGCAGCGTCCTTACTAACACTGAAGCTTTCTTT
TRBV27	17	once	TRBJ2-7	TRBD1	CASSLVGGQISAYEQYF	TGTGCCAGCAGTTTAGTAGGGGGCCAGATTTCGGCCTACGAGCAGTACTTC
TRBV6-6	14	NA	TRBJ2-1	TRBD2	CASSLSGEYNEQFF	TGTGCCAGCAGTTTGAGCGGGGAATACAATGAGCAGTTCTTC
TRBV30	12	NA	TRBJ1-1	NA	CAWSSLGTEAFF	TGTGCCTGGAGTTCGCTGGGCACTGAAGCTTTCTTT
TRBV11-1	16	NA	TRBJ2-5	NA	CASTTGAGIGGETQYF	TGTGCCAGCACCACGGGGGCCGGGATAGGAGGAGAGACCCAGTACTTC
TRBV6-2/TRBV6-3	14	NA	TRBJ2-1	TRBD2	CATLLAGVSNEQFF	TGTGCCACCCTACTAGCGGGGGTGAGCAATGAGCAGTTCTTC
TRBV7-3	13	NA	TRBJ1-1	NA	CASSLTGDTEAFF	TGTGCCAGCAGCTTAACAGGCGACACTGAAGCTTTCTTT
TRBV2	16	once	TRBJ2-5	TRBD2	CASSDPERGIGETQYF	TGTGCCAGCAGTGACCCCGAGCGGGGGATCGGAGAGACCCAGTACTTC
TRBV6-1	17	NA	TRBJ2-2	TRBD2	CASSSPGLAGHTGELFF	TGTGCCAGCAGCTCTCCGGGACTAGCGGGGCACACCGGGGAGCTGTTTTTT
TRBV29-1	13	NA	TRBJ2-7	TRBD1	CSVTDRGSYEQYF	TGCAGCGTTACAGACAGGGGTTCCTACGAGCAGTACTTC
TRBV7-8	16	NA	TRBJ2-3	TRBD2	CASIRGLAGTTDTQYF	TGTGCCAGTATACGGGGACTAGCGGGCACCACAGATACGCAGTATTTT
TRBV6-2/TRBV6-3	12	NA	TRBJ2-7	NA	CASHGAPYEQYF	TGTGCCAGCCATGGAGCCCCCTACGAGCAGTACTTC
TRBV7-8	15	once	TRBJ1-3	NA	CASSSPWGGGNTIYF	TGTGCCAGCAGCTCCCCTTGGGGAGGTGGAAACACCATATATTTT
TRBV12-3/TRBV12-4	18	NA	TRBJ2-1	TRBD1	CASSPGTAKPGSYNEQFF	TGTGCCAGCAGTCCCGGGACAGCGAAACCGGGCTCCTACAATGAGCAGTTCTTC
TRBV6-1	15	once	TRBJ2-5	NA	CASSDSAGTQETQYF	TGTGCCAGCAGTGACTCGGCGGGAACCCAAGAGACCCAGTACTTC
TRBV20-1	13	NA	TRBJ1-5	TRBD1	CSASGTENQPQHF	TGCAGTGCCTCTGGGACAGAGAATCAGCCCCAGCATTTT
TRBV20-1	15	NA	TRBJ2-7	TRBD1	CSAKNRGWNSYEQYF	TGCAGTGCGAAGAACAGGGGCTGGAACTCCTACGAGCAGTACTTC
TRBV30	14	NA	TRBJ2-1	TRBD1	CAWSVGQGINEQFF	TGTGCCTGGAGTGTTGGACAGGGGATCAATGAGCAGTTCTTC
TRBV4-1	14	NA	TRBJ1-2	NA	CASRRVGDGYGYTF	TGCGCCAGCCGGCGGGTCGGGGACGGCTATGGCTACACCTTC
TRBV7-2	17	NA	TRBJ2-1	NA	CASSFLQFGGSYNEQFF	TGTGCCAGCAGCTTCTTACAGTTCGGGGGCTCCTACAATGAGCAGTTCTTC
TRBV5-4	17	once	TRBJ1-2	NA	CASSYSPGPFVGGGYTF	TGTGCCAGCAGCTATAGTCCAGGGCCCTTTGTTGGTGGTGGCTACACCTTC
TRBV7-9	8	NA	TRBJ2-7	NA	CAIEVGYF	TGTGCCATAGAGGTAGGGTACTTC
TRBV3-1	15	NA	TRBJ2-5	NA	CASSQGASEVETQYF	TGTGCCAGCAGCCAAGGTGCTAGCGAAGTTGAGACCCAGTACTTC
TRBV29-1	13	NA	TRBJ2-7	NA	CSAGEQFSYEQYF	TGCAGCGCCGGGGAACAGTTCTCCTACGAGCAGTACTTC
TRBV29-1	13	NA	TRBJ2-1	TRBD2	CSVYGTSVPEQFF	TGCAGCGTGTACGGGACTAGCGTCCCTGAGCAGTTCTTC
TRBV29-1	13	NA	TRBJ2-2	NA	CSVGGPDTGELFF	TGCAGCGTAGGGGGGCCGGACACCGGGGAGCTGTTTTTT
TRBV20-1	15	NA	TRBJ2-2	NA	CSASSPQGWAGELFF	TGCAGTGCTTCCAGTCCACAGGGATGGGCCGGGGAGCTGTTTTTT
TRBV6-2/TRBV6-3	11	NA	TRBJ1-2	NA	CASSYDSGYTF	TGTGCCAGCAGTTACGACTCTGGCTACACCTTC
TRBV6-5	14	NA	TRBJ2-7	NA	CASADRHDSYEQYF	TGTGCCAGCGCCGATAGACATGACTCCTACGAGCAGTACTTC
TRBV27	15	NA	TRBJ1-5	NA	CASSLSQGQNQPQHF	TGTGCCAGCAGTTTATCCCAGGGACAAAATCAGCCCCAGCATTTT
TRBV7-9	14	once	TRBJ2-2	NA	CASSGGRGTGELFF	TGTGCCAGCAGCGGTGGGCGGGGCACCGGGGAGCTGTTTTTT
TRBV9	14	NA	TRBJ2-1	TRBD1	CASSAPGQWNEQFF	TGTGCCAGCAGCGCCCCGGGACAGTGGAATGAGCAGTTCTTC
TRBV6-5	12	NA	TRBJ2-1	NA	CASSEGSSKQFF	TGTGCCAGCAGTGAGGGGTCATCAAAGCAGTTCTTC
TRBV28	13	once	TRBJ1-6	NA	CASGELDNSPLHF	TGTGCCAGCGGGGAGTTGGATAATTCACCCCTCCACTTT
TRBV11-2	16	NA	TRBJ2-1	NA	CASSSLLSGSYNEQFF	TGTGCCAGCAGCTCGCTGTTGAGTGGCTCCTACAATGAGCAGTTCTTC
TRBV21-1	16	NA	TRBJ2-2	NA	CASSPLGVTDTGELFF	TGTGCCAGCAGTCCTCTCGGGGTTACGGACACCGGGGAGCTGTTTTTT
TRBV5-6	15	once	TRBJ1-1	NA	CASSLYREMNTEAFF	TGTGCCAGCAGCTTATACAGGGAAATGAACACTGAAGCTTTCTTT
TRBV13	17	NA	TRBJ2-7	TRBD2	CASSPYRSGGASYEQYF	TGTGCCAGCAGCCCCTACCGTAGCGGGGGGGCCTCCTACGAGCAGTACTTC
TRBV7-8	15	NA	TRBJ1-5	NA	CASGGEQGLNQPQHF	TGTGCCAGCGGGGGGGAACAGGGTCTCAATCAGCCCCAGCATTTT
TRBV28	16	NA	TRBJ2-2	NA	CASRATEGRNTGELFF	TGTGCCAGCAGAGCCACAGAAGGGAGGAACACCGGGGAGCTGTTTTTT
TRBV28	16	NA	TRBJ2-3	NA	CASSYRRDRWEDTQYF	TGTGCCAGCAGTTATCGCCGGGACCGATGGGAAGATACGCAGTATTTT
TRBV7-7	14	NA	TRBJ2-1	TRBD2	CASSSKTSADEQFF	TGTGCTAGCAGCTCGAAAACTAGCGCCGATGAGCAGTTCTTC
TRBV20-1	15	NA	TRBJ1-1	NA	CSAREGRLSNTEAFF	TGCAGTGCTAGGGAGGGGAGATTATCGAACACTGAAGCTTTCTTT
TRBV12-3/TRBV12-4	17	few	TRBJ1-2	NA	CASSLKTVRPFNYGYTF	TGTGCCAGCAGTTTGAAGACAGTTCGTCCTTTTAACTATGGCTACACCTTC
TRBV7-8	19	NA	TRBJ2-2	NA	CASSSTAWGGPRMGGELFF	TGTGCCAGCAGCTCTACCGCTTGGGGCGGACCCCGAATGGGCGGGGAGCTGTTTTTT
TRBV20-1	13	NA	TRBJ2-1	NA	CSARDGRYNEQFF	TGCAGTGCTAGAGACGGTCGCTACAATGAGCAGTTCTTC
TRBV5-6	13	few	TRBJ1-1	NA	CASSYPANTEAFF	TGTGCCAGCAGCTATCCGGCAAACACTGAAGCTTTCTTT
TRBV5-6	16	NA	TRBJ1-1	NA	CASSPREGGGITEAFF	TGTGCCAGCAGCCCGAGAGAGGGGGGTGGGATCACTGAAGCTTTCTTT
TRBV29-1	12	NA	TRBJ1-2	NA	CSVQTGLYGYTF	TGCAGCGTCCAGACGGGACTATATGGCTACACCTTC
TRBV24-1	17	NA	TRBJ2-4	NA	CATSDFGTIGAKNIQYF	TGTGCCACCAGTGATTTTGGGACCATAGGAGCCAAAAACATTCAGTACTTC
TRBV6-2/TRBV6-3	13	few	TRBJ1-1	NA	CASSPSENTEAFF	TGTGCCAGCAGTCCCTCCGAGAACACTGAAGCTTTCTTT